This entry lists 11 T cell receptor beta chains sequenced from one sample in a study of vaccination and CD4 T cells after COVID-19. The antigens for these receptors are not known. Oncomine TCR Beta short-read sequencing was applied to DNA from cultured CD4+ T cells. TCRdb re-called the PCR reads through MiXCR, storing one row per CDR3 protein. The table lists about 9,400 distinct CDR3 sequences, 73% of them singletons. Treatment specified: roughly 10-day PBMC culture with coronavirus spike peptide pools or control peptides (ViraFEST assay). Sequencing was done on a sample of CD4+ T cells from blood, cultured in vitro. The origin of the receptors is a human donor who had recovered from COVID-19.

V is TRBV27 and J is TRBJ1-6; no firm D call. The V gene's germline CDR1 is MNHEY and CDR2 SMNVEV (reference sequence). The CDR3 has 15 residues. V lost 5 bases and J 0 bases, leaving 8 bases between the germline ends. CDR3 sequence reads: CASSSRDSYNSPLHF. The CDR3, as DNA: TGTGCCAGCAGTAGTAGGGACTCCTATAATTCACCCCTCCACTTT.

V usage is TRBV20-1 and J usage is TRBJ2-1; D is perhaps TRBD2 (6 bases). CDR1 and CDR2 from the germline V gene are DFQATT and SNEGSKA (reference sequence). The V and J ends lost 4 bases and 1 base respectively, with 14 bases between them. The CDR3 is 15 residues long. CDR3 DNA sequence: TGCAGTGCTAAGACGGGGGAGTGGTCCTACAATGAGCAGTTCTTC. Translating gives CSAKTGEWSYNEQFF.

The chain carries TRBV20-1 and TRBJ2-7; D perhaps matches TRBD2 (6 bases). The germline V gene has CDR1 DFQATT and CDR2 SNEGSKA (reference sequence). V shed 1 base and J shed 2 bases, with 18 bases lying between them. This CDR3 has 16 amino acids. This CDR3 reads CSARGGRNSIPYEQYF. CDR3 coding DNA: TGCAGTGCTAGAGGAGGGAGGAACTCTATCCCCTACGAGCAGTACTTC.

The DNA for the CDR3 is TGTGCCAGCAGCTTATTTGCGACTAGCGGGGTAGGGGATACGCAGTATTTT. It yields the protein CASSLFATSGVGDTQYF. This chain uses TRBV7-8 with TRBJ2-3, with 11 bases that match TRBD2. This CDR3 has 17 amino acids. V was pared by 2 bases and J by 6 bases, with 10 bases of the junction left unmatched. Per germline, CDR1 SGHVS and CDR2 FQNEAQ.

This chain connects TRBV7-2 to TRBJ1-5; D gene uncertain. Looked up from germline, CDR1 is SGHTA and CDR2 is FQGNSA. V gave up 1 base and J gave up 5 bases, with 6 bases separating them. The CDR3 contains 13 residues. The CDR3 loop reads CASSLVLDQPQHF. The CDR3 DNA reads as TGTGCCAGCAGCTTAGTTTTGGATCAGCCCCAGCATTTT.

The V gene is TRBV29-1, the J gene TRBJ2-3, with TRBD2 matching over 7 bases. This CDR3 region has 13 residues. Germline V gene sequence: CDR1 SQVTM, CDR2 ANQGSEA. V gave up 4 bases and J gave up 2 bases; unmatched junction bases: 3. CDR3 protein: CSVGGGYTDTQYF. The CDR3 bases are TGCAGCGTTGGGGGGGGGTACACAGATACGCAGTATTTT.

This chain joins TRBV6-1 and TRBJ1-5; 8 bases fit TRBD1. The germline V gene has CDR1 MNHNS and CDR2 SASEGT. J gave up 5 bases and V 6 bases, and 6 bases lay outside the gene matches. The CDR3 spans 14 residues. CDR3 in DNA: TGTGCCAGCAGCCAGGGGGCAGGTGATCAGCCCCAGCATTTT. Its translation: CASSQGAGDQPQHF.

The chain recombines TRBV6-5 with TRBJ1-5; TRBD1 agrees at 7 bases. V lost 4 bases to trimming and J lost 10 bases; unmatched junction nucleotides: 7. Per germline, CDR1 MNHEY and CDR2 SVGAGI. This CDR3 is built from 13 residues. DNA for the CDR3: TGTGCCAGCAGTTCCCGGACAGGAGGCCCCCAGCATTTT. This translates into CASSSRTGGPQHF.

Notes on this clonotype: An end of the junction does not agree with germline; a read error may underlie this. The chain uses TRBV30 and TRBJ2-2, with D hard to call. Germline values: CDR1 GTSNPN, CDR2 SVGIG (reference sequence). CDR3 length: 14 amino acids. The CDR3 region has the DNA TGTGCCTGGAGTGTACCTCCGGGCACCCGGGAGCTGTTTTTT. Translated, it gives CAWSVPPGTRELFF.

This clonotype was counted once. V gene TRBV7-9 combines with J gene TRBJ1-1, with 7 bases identical to TRBD1. Unmatched junction bases numbered 7, after V lost 2 bases and J lost 7 bases. Germline V lookup: CDR1 SEHNR, CDR2 FQNEAQ (reference sequence). This CDR3 region has 14 residues. CDR3 coding DNA: TGTGCCAGCAGCTTACGGGACAGAGATATTGAAGCTTTCTTT. As protein: CASSLRDRDIEAFF.

The chain combines TRBV10-3 with TRBJ2-5; the D gene could be TRBD1 or TRBD2 (5 bases each). The CDR3 is 11 amino acids. The V gene's germline CDR1 is ENHRY and CDR2 SYGVKD. Trimming removed 4 bases from V and 6 bases from J, with 6 bases in between. As DNA, the CDR3 is TGTGCCATCAGTGGGGGACAGACCCAGTACTTC. Protein product: CAISGGQTQYF.